A single T cell receptor beta chain is shown here with its context. This clonotype was counted ten times or more. Its antigen target is currently unknown. No base-level quality is on record; no much larger clone is a single base apart. The time point label, as the study defines it: persistent/refractory GD, antithyroid drugs over 5 years with positive TRAb. RNA was extracted from PBMCs in TRIzol for both TCR sequencing and RNA sequencing. The diagnosis of Graves' disease followed American Thyroid Association guidelines. Recruitment of patients was carried out at an endocrinology department in Xi'an, China. Each patient gave approximately 9.7 milliliters of peripheral blood, collected in an EDTA anticoagulant tube. Ficoll Paque Plus density gradient separation was used to isolate PBMCs, and no additional T cell sorting was done. An Agilent 2100 Bioanalyzer and agarose gel were used to check RNA quality, and a NanoDrop 2000 was used to measure RNA concentration.

Receptors were amplified or captured by multiplex PCR. The run used an Illumina HiSeq 4000. To build TCR beta libraries, CDR3 regions were amplified by Arm-PCR using iRepertoire HTBI primers. Before sequencing, the PCR products went through gel purification. The study's processing was this. Gene usage analysis of CDR3 amino acid clonotypes relied on the approximately 62 TRBV and 14 TRBJ segments identified across samples. Filtered high-quality paired reads were merged into contigs using COPE and FqMerger. BLAST was used to align contigs to IMGT TRBV, TRBD and TRBJ reference genes, and CDR3 was defined according to IMGT. Highly expanded clones were defined as clonotypes with a frequency above 0.1%. Shannon entropy served as the measure of repertoire diversity, while the Gini coefficient captured V-J evenness. A clonotype found in more than one individual was treated as public. TCRdb trimmed public reads at Q25 via fastp, called clones via MiXCR and kept in-frame beta chains. Every distinct CDR3 protein forms one entry, paired with its most common genes and DNA. These V and J calls derive from TCRdb rather than the authors' analysis. This sample is represented by about 470,000 distinct CDR3 sequences; 20% to 25% of them were singletons. Roughly 8% of the sample comes from the top ten.

There are 14 amino acids in the CDR3, from cysteine to phenylalanine inclusive. Only CDR3 DNA is held: 42 bases, read in frame from base 1. Cut back by 3 bases and 3 bases, the V and J ends lie 11 bases apart. The data originate from a study of regulatory T cells in long-lasting Graves disease (dated by TCRdb to about 2021). The study in broad terms: Persistent Graves' disease meant more than 5 years of antithyroid drug treatment with TSH receptor autoantibodies that stayed positive. Antithyroid drugs had been taken for approximately 10 years on average by persistent Graves' disease patients in the clinical cohort. A total of around 35 samples underwent TCR sequencing, from about 13 patients with persistent Graves' disease and 20 or so patients with newly diagnosed Graves' disease. Patients with persistent Graves' disease were compared with patients with newly diagnosed Graves' disease using TCR sequencing and RNA sequencing of peripheral blood. The study was registered as a clinical trial and conducted in China.

Beyond this particular receptor, the publication reports: More public clonotypes were shared among persistent patients (2,741) than among newly diagnosed patients (just under 1,000). Only the TCR beta chain was sequenced and analyzed. The small sample size was acknowledged by the authors as a limitation that may reduce accuracy. Persistent disease showed preferential use of TRBV28, TRBJ1-2 and TRBJ2-5, whereas newly diagnosed disease favored TRBV20-1 and TRBJ2-1. Lower TCR Shannon entropy and fewer highly expanded clones were observed in persistent Graves' disease patients than in newly diagnosed patients, which suggested clonal expansion. Only peripheral blood was studied, because thyroid tissue, the primary lesion, was inaccessible.

The sequencing used peripheral blood mononuclear cells (PBMCs), collected when the disease was refractory, from a patient treated with antithyroid drugs. This sequence uses TRBV12-3 or TRBV12-4 and TRBJ1-1; the D gene lacks a confident call. This sequence was found in a female donor with Graves disease. The DNA is as follows: TGTGCCAGCAGTTTCCTTTCCAGAGACACTGAAGCTTTCTTT. Protein translation: CASSFLSRDTEAFF.